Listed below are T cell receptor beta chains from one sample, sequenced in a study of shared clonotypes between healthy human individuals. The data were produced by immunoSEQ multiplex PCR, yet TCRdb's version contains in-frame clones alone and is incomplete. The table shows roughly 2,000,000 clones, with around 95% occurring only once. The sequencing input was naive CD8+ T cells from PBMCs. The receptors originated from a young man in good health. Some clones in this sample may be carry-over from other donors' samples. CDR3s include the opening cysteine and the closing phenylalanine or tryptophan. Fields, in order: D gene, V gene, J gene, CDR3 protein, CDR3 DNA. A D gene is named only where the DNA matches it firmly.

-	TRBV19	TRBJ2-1	CASSIVPGVNNEQFF	TGTGCCAGTAGTATAGTGCCGGGAGTAAACAATGAGCAGTTCTTC
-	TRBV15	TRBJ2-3	CATSISSTDTQYF	TGTGCCACCAGCATCTCTAGCACAGATACGCAGTATTTT
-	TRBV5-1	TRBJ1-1	CASSLSGGLLNTEAFF	TGCGCCAGCAGCTTGTCCGGGGGCCTACTGAACACTGAAGCTTTCTTT
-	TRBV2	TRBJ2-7	CASSGTSGQPSSYEQYF	TGTGCCAGCAGTGGGACATCTGGACAGCCGAGCTCCTACGAGCAGTACTTC
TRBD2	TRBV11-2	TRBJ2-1	CASSENGGGRYNEQFF	TGTGCCAGCAGCGAAAACGGCGGCGGGAGGTACAATGAGCAGTTCTTC
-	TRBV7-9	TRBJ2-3	CASSLDPGGHTQYF	TGTGCCAGCAGCTTAGACCCAGGAGGACATACGCAGTATTTT
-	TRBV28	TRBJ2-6	CASSFPTGGVGANVLTF	TGTGCCAGCAGTTTCCCAACAGGCGGGGTTGGGGCCAACGTCCTGACTTTC
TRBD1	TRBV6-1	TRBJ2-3	CASTDRADTQYF	TGTGCCAGCACGGACAGGGCAGATACGCAGTATTTT
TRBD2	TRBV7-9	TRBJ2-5	CASSFTLAGAAETQYF	TGTGCCAGCAGCTTTACCCTAGCGGGAGCGGCGGAGACCCAGTACTTC
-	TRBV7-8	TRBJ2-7	CASSLASGRASSYEQYF	TGTGCCAGCAGCTTAGCGAGCGGGCGGGCCTCCTCCTACGAGCAGTACTTC
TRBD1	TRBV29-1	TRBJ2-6	CSADGGQGRGANVLTF	TGCAGCGCTGACGGGGGACAGGGACGTGGGGCCAACGTCCTGACTTTC
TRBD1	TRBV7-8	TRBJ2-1	CASSPHRGNSYNEQFF	TGTGCCAGCAGCCCGCACAGGGGGAACTCCTACAATGAGCAGTTCTTC
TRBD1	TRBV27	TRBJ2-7	CASSHKGQGAHEQYF	TGTGCCAGCAGCCACAAGGGACAGGGGGCGCACGAGCAGTACTTC